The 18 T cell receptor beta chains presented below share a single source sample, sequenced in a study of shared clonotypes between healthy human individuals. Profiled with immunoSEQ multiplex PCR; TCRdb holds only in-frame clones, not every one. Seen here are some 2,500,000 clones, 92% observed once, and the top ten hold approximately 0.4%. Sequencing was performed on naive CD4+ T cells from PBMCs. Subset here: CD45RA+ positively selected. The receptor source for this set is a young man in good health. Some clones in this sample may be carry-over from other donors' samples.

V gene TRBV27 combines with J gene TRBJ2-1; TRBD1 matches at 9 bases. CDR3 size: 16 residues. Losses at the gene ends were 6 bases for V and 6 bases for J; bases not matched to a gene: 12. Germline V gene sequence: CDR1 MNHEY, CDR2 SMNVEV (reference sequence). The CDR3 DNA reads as TGTGCCAGCAGAATTCCGGGACAGGGAAGACCCAATGAGCAGTTCTTC. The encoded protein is CASRIPGQGRPNEQFF.

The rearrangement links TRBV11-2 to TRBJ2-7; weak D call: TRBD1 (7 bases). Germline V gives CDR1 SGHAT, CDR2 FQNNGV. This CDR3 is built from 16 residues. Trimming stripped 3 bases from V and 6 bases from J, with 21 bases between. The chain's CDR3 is CASSLGQGGTGAEQYF. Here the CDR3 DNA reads TGTGCCAGCAGCTTGGGGCAGGGGGGTACAGGGGCCGAGCAGTACTTC. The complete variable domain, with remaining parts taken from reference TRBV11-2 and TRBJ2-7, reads EAGVAQSPRYKIIEKRQSVAFWCNPISGHATLYWYQQILGQGPKLLIQFQNNGVVDDSQLPKDRFSAERLKGVDSTLKIQPAKLEDSAVYLCASSLGQGGTGAEQYFGPGTRLTVT.

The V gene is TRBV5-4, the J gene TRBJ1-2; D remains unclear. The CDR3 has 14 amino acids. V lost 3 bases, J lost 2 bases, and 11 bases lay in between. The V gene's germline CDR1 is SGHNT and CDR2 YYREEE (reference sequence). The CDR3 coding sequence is TGTGCCAGCAGCTCCTCCCGGCCAAACTATGGCTACACCTTC. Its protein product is CASSSSRPNYGYTF.

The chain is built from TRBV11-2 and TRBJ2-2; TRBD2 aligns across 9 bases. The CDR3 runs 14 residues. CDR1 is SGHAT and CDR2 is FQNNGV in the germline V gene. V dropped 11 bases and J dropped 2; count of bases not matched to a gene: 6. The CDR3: CAVGREGNTGELFF. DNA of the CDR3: TGTGCCGTCGGGCGGGAGGGAAACACCGGGGAGCTGTTTTTT.

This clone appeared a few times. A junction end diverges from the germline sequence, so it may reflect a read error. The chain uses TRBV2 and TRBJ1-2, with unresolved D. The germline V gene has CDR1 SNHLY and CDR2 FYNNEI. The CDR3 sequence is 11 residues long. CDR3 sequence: CASSEALRERF. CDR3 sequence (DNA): TGTGCCAGCAGTGAAGCGCTACGGGAGCGGTTC.

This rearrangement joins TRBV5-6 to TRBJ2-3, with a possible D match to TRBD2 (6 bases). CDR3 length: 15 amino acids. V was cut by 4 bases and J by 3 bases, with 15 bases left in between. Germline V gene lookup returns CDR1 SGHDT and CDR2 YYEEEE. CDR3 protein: CASSPAPGRTDTQYF. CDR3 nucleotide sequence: TGTGCCAGCAGCCCGGCCCCCGGGAGAACAGATACGCAGTATTTT.

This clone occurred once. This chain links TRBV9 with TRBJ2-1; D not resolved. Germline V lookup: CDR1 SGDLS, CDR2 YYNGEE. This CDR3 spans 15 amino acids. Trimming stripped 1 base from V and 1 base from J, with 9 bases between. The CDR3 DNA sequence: TGTGCCAGCAGCGTACGGAGCGTATCCTACAATGAGCAGTTCTTC. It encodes CASSVRSVSYNEQFF.

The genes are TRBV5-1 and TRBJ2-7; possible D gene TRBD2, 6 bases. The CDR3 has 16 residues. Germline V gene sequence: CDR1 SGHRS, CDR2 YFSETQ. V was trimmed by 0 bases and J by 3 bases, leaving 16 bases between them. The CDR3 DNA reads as TGCGCCAGCAGCTTGGCCGGGGGACCCCCCGGCTACGAGCAGTACTTC. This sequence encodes CASSLAGGPPGYEQYF.

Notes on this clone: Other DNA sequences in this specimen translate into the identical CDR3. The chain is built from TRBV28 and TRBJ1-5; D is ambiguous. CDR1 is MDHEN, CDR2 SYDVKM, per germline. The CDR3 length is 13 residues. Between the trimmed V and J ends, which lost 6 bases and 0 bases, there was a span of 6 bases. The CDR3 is CASRDYSNQPQHF. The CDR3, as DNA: TGTGCCAGCAGGGATTATAGCAATCAGCCCCAGCATTTT.

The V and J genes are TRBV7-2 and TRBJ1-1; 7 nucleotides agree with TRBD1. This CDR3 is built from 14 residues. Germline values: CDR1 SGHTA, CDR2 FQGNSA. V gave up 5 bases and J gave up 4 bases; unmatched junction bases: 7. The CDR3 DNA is TGTGCCAGCAGCCTGACAGGGTCGAGCACTGAAGCTTTCTTT. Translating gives CASSLTGSSTEAFF. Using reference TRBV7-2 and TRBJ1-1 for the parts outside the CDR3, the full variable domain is GAGVSQSPSNKVTEKGKDVELRCDPISGHTALYWYRQSLGQGLEFLIYFQGNSAPDKSGLPSDRFSAERTGGSVSTLTIQRTQQEDSAVYLCASSLTGSSTEAFFGQGTRLTVV.

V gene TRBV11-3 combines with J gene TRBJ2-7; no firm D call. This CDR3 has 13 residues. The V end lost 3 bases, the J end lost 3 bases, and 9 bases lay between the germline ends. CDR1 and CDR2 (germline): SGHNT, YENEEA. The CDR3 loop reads CASSFRSGYEQYF. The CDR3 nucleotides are TGTGCCAGCAGCTTCCGCTCAGGCTACGAGCAGTACTTC.

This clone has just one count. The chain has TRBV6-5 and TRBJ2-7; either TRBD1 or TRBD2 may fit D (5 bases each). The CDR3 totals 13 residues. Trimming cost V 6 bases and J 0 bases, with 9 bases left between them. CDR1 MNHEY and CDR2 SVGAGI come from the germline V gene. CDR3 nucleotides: TGTGCCAGCAGGTGGGGGAGCTCCTACGAGCAGTACTTC. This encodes CASRWGSSYEQYF.

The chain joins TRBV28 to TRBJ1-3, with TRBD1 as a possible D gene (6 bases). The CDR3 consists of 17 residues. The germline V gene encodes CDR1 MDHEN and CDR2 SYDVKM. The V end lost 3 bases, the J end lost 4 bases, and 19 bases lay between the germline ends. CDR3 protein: CASSFQGQRESGNTIYF. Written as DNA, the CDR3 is TGTGCCAGCAGTTTCCAAGGACAGAGGGAGTCGGGAAACACCATATATTTT.

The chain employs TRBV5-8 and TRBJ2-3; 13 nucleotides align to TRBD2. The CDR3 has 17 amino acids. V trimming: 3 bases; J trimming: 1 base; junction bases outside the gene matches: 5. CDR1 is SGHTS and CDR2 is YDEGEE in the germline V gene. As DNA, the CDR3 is TGTGCCAGCAGCTCATGGACTAGCGGGAGTGGCACAGATACGCAGTATTTT. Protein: CASSSWTSGSGTDTQYF.

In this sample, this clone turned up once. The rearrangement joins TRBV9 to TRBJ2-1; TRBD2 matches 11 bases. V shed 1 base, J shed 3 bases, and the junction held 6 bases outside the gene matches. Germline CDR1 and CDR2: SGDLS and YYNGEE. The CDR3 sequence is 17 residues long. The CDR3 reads CASSVTQTSGIYNEQFF. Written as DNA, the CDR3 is TGTGCCAGCAGCGTAACTCAGACTAGCGGGATCTACAATGAGCAGTTCTTC.

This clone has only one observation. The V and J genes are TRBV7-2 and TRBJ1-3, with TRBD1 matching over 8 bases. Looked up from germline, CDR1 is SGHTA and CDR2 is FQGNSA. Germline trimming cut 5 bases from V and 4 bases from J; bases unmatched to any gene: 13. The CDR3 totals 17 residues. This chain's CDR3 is CASSPARTGWRGNTIYF. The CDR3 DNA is TGTGCCAGCAGCCCAGCGCGGACAGGGTGGAGGGGAAACACCATATATTTT. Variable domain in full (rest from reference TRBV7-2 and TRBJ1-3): GAGVSQSPSNKVTEKGKDVELRCDPISGHTALYWYRQSLGQGLEFLIYFQGNSAPDKSGLPSDRFSAERTGGSVSTLTIQRTQQEDSAVYLCASSPARTGWRGNTIYFGEGSWLTVV.

CDR3 DNA sequence: TGTGCCAGCGGCGGGACAGGGGCTTCCTACGAGCAGTACTTC. The encoded protein is CASGGTGASYEQYF. The chain has TRBV5-3 and TRBJ2-7, with 10 bases that match TRBD1. TRBV5-3 is an open reading frame whose function is uncertain. The CDR3 has 14 residues. V gave up 8 bases and J gave up 1 base; unmatched junction bases: 6.

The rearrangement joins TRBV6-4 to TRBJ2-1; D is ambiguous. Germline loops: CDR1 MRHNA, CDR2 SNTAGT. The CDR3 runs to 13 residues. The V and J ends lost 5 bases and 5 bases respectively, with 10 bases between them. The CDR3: CASSPRADNEQFF. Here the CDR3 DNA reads TGTGCCAGCAGTCCCCGGGCGGACAATGAGCAGTTCTTC.